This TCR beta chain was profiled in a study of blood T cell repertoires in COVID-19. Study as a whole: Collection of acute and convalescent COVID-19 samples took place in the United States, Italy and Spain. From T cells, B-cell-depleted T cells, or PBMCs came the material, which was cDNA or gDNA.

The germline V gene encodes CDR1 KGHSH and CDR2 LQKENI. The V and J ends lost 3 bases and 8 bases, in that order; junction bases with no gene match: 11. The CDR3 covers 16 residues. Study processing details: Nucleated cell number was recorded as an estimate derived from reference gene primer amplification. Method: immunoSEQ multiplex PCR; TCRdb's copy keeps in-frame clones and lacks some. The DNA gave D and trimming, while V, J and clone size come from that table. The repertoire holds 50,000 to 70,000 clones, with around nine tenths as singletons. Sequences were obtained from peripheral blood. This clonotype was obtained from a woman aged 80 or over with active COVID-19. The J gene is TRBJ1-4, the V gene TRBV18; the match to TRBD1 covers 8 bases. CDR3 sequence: CASSPGQVPFGEKLFF. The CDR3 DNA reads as TGTGCCAGCTCACCGGGACAGGTTCCGTTCGGCGAAAAACTGTTTTTT.